One T cell receptor (beta chain) is described in this entry. At the DNA level, this CDR3 is encoded by other sequences in the same sample as well. This sample is drawn from a study of blood T cell repertoires in COVID-19. Trimming pared 5 bases from V and 6 bases from J, leaving 23 bases between. The CDR3 contains 16 residues. Germline CDR1 and CDR2: SGHRS and YFSETQ. Profiled with immunoSEQ multiplex PCR; TCRdb holds only in-frame clones, not every one. The repertoire holds roughly 160,000 clones, 88% seen once, with about a quarter in the top ten. The sequence came from a man in his sixties with acute or convalescent COVID-19. Sequencing input: peripheral blood. The chain is built from TRBV5-1 and TRBJ1-2; no definite D call. Written as DNA, the CDR3 is TGCGCCAGCAGTTTAGAAAGTGGCAGACTATCCGATGGCTACACCTTC. Residues: CASSLESGRLSDGYTF.